This paragraph covers one TCR beta chain sequence. Its antigen is as yet unknown. Trimming removed 4 bases from V and 1 base from J; junction bases left unmatched: 2. The CDR3 loop spans 13 amino acids. Per germline, CDR1 SGHNT and CDR2 YYREEE (reference sequence). The sample is drawn from a study of beta chain features in type 1 diabetes. Notes on the study in general: TCRB CDR3 length was moderately but significantly reduced in all four CD4+ subsets of Type 1 diabetes patients. PCR may have favored shorter templates equally in patients and controls.

Expressed TCRB transcripts got sequenced, as all isolated RNA was reverse transcribed. There were 3.5 million or so reads on average in the naive, central memory and regulatory T cell samples. TCRdb's table, derived via immunoSEQ multiplex PCR, lists solely in-frame clones and lacks some. The sample records 250,000 to 350,000 clones, approximately 15% being singletons. Sorting based on CD45RO/CCR7/CD25/CD127/CD95/CD27 separated CD4+ naive, central memory, regulatory and stem cell-like memory cells. The chain links TRBV5-4 to TRBJ2-7; 7 positions match TRBD1. Material for sequencing was naive CD4+ T cells from blood. The receptor's source is a man aged 18 to 29 with type 1 diabetes. CDR3 region: CASSRTGSYEQYF. Here the CDR3 DNA reads TGTGCCAGCAGCCGGACAGGATCCTACGAGCAGTACTTC.